One and the same sample provided the 24 T cell receptor beta chains below, sequenced in a study of OX40 agonist ivuxolimab in advanced cancers. Here immunoSEQ multiplex PCR was the method, and the copy in TCRdb shows in-frame clones only, minus some. The sample has about 80,000 clones; around 85% are singletons. The sample consisted of CD4+ or CD8+ T cells sorted from blood, taken in a trial of the OX40 agonist ivuxolimab. These receptors were taken from an adult with an advanced solid tumor such as melanoma, head and neck, liver or kidney cancer.

The chain joins TRBV10-3 to TRBJ2-5; 8 nucleotides align to TRBD1. The CDR3 loop spans 16 amino acids. V trimming: 4 bases; J trimming: 1 base; junction bases outside the gene matches: 8. CDR1 and CDR2 from the germline V gene are ENHRY and SYGVKD. In DNA form, the CDR3 reads TGTGCCATCAGTGTTGGGACAGGCGGGTCCCAAGAGACCCAGTACTTC. Its protein product is CAISVGTGGSQETQYF.

CDR3 in DNA: TGTGCCAGCACCCAACCCATGACAGGGCTCGGCAATCAGCCCCAGCATTTT. Amino acid sequence: CASTQPMTGLGNQPQHF. The chain combines TRBV28 with TRBJ1-5; 7 positions agree with TRBD1. Unmatched junction bases numbered 14, after V lost 7 bases and J lost 2 bases. Germline loops: CDR1 MDHEN, CDR2 SYDVKM. The CDR3 loop spans 17 amino acids.

In its sample, this clone was seen once. V gene TRBV14 combines with J gene TRBJ1-2; D is undetermined. V was cut by 4 bases and J by 1 base, with 7 bases left in between. The CDR3 has 13 amino acids. The germline CDR1 and CDR2 sequences are SGHDN and FVKESK. In nucleotides, the CDR3 is TGTGCCAGCAGCCCGGGCCATAACTATGGCTACACCTTC. It encodes CASSPGHNYGYTF.

This clone was seen only a few times. This chain joins TRBV9 and TRBJ1-1, with D hard to call. The V gene lost 0 bases and the J gene lost 1 base, with 10 bases spanning the gap. Germline CDR1 reads SGDLS; CDR2 reads YYNGEE. This CDR3 is 15 amino acids long. The CDR3, as DNA: TGTGCCAGCAGCGTAGTCTCAGGAACGAACACTGAAGCTTTCTTT. Its translation: CASSVVSGTNTEAFF.

The V call is TRBV30, the J call TRBJ1-2; D perhaps matches TRBD1 (6 bases). Germline V lookup: CDR1 GTSNPN, CDR2 SVGIG (reference sequence). Trimming took off 3 bases at V and 11 bases at J, with 22 bases between the two ends. The CDR3 is made up of 14 amino acids. The CDR3 region is CAWRKIRQGMGYTF. CDR3 bases: TGTGCCTGGAGGAAAATTCGCCAGGGGATGGGGTACACCTTC. The full variable domain, its missing parts supplied by reference TRBV30 and TRBJ1-2, is SQTIHQWPATLVQPVGSPLSLECTVEGTSNPNLYWYRQAAGRGLQLLFYSVGIGQISSEVPQNLSASRPQDRQFILSSKKLLLSDSGFYLCAWRKIRQGMGYTFGSGTRLTVV.

The chain has TRBV6-6 and TRBJ2-2; D unclear. Germline V lookup: CDR1 MNHNY, CDR2 SVGAGI (reference sequence). The CDR3 spans 10 residues. Trimming took 6 bases from V and 7 from J, leaving 3 bases between them. CDR3 residues: CASRGGELFF. The CDR3 DNA reads TGTGCCAGCAGAGGCGGGGAGCTGTTTTTT.

The chain recombines TRBV6-5 with TRBJ1-2, with 8 bases lining up with TRBD1. The germline V gene has CDR1 MNHEY and CDR2 SVGAGI. V was pared by 7 bases and J by 3 bases, with 7 bases of the junction left unmatched. CDR3 length: 14 residues. The DNA for the CDR3 is TGTGCCAGCACCGAAGGGGGACAGGACTATGGCTACACCTTC. Residues: CASTEGGQDYGYTF.

V usage is TRBV5-6 and J usage is TRBJ2-7, with 9 bases matching TRBD1. CDR1 SGHDT and CDR2 YYEEEE come from the germline V gene. The trim removed 2 bases at V and 2 bases at J, leaving 8 bases unmatched. This CDR3 spans 16 amino acids. As DNA, the CDR3 is TGTGCCAGCAGCTTAATTAGGAGACAGGGGGCCTACGAGCAGTACTTC. Amino acids: CASSLIRRQGAYEQYF.

A remark on this clone: The sample holds other DNA sequences that translate to the same CDR3. The chain employs TRBV7-2 and TRBJ1-1, with D perhaps TRBD1 (6 bases). The CDR3 is made up of 14 amino acids. Germline lookup yields CDR1 SGHTA and CDR2 FQGNSA. Trimming took 5 bases from V and 1 from J, leaving 11 bases between them. The CDR3 nucleotides read TGTGCCAGCAGCGTTAAGACAGGGAACACTGAAGCTTTCTTT. This encodes CASSVKTGNTEAFF.

The chain couples TRBV4-1 to TRBJ1-2; D may be TRBD1 (5 bases). V lost 4 bases and J lost 4, with 13 bases in between. Germline V gene data show CDR1 as MGHRA and CDR2 as YSYEKL. The CDR3 has 14 amino acids. The CDR3 loop is CASSLGGDFYGYTF. CDR3 DNA sequence: TGCGCCAGCAGCCTTGGGGGGGACTTCTATGGCTACACCTTC.

The chain has TRBV5-1 and TRBJ2-5, with D possibly being TRBD1 or TRBD2 (6 bases each). V dropped 1 base and J dropped 2 bases, with 15 bases sitting between them. The germline gives CDR1 SGHRS, CDR2 YFSETQ. The CDR3 has 16 residues. CDR3 sequence: CASSLTGGGFQETQYF. CDR3 bases: TGCGCCAGCAGCTTGACAGGAGGGGGGTTTCAAGAGACCCAGTACTTC.

The chain carries TRBV6-5 and TRBJ1-4; 7 positions agree with TRBD1. V trimming: 4 bases; J trimming: 7 bases; junction bases outside the gene matches: 12. Germline CDR1 MNHEY, CDR2 SVGAGI. The CDR3 runs 16 residues. The CDR3 sequence is CASSSPTGDSLEKLFF. CDR3 DNA: TGTGCCAGCAGTTCGCCTACAGGGGATAGCCTTGAAAAACTGTTTTTT.

This chain links TRBV7-6 with TRBJ1-4; D gene unclear. The germline V and J ends were trimmed by 3 bases and 4 bases, with 12 bases remaining between them. The V gene's germline CDR1 is SGHVS and CDR2 FNYEAQ. The CDR3 totals 15 residues. The CDR3 coding sequence is TGTGCCAGCAGCTTGAGGTTACAGAATAATGAAAAACTGTTTTTT. It encodes CASSLRLQNNEKLFF.

The chain has TRBV7-9 and TRBJ2-4; 7 bases fit TRBD1. Germline assignment: CDR1 SEHNR and CDR2 FQNEAQ (reference sequence). This CDR3 is built from 15 residues. V shed 5 bases and J 4 bases; nucleotides not matched to a gene: 8. The CDR3 DNA is TGTGCCAGCAGCCTCCAACAGGGGACGAAAAACATTCAGTACTTC. Translating gives CASSLQQGTKNIQYF. The full variable domain, in which reference TRBV7-9 and TRBJ2-4 provide the parts outside the CDR3, is DTGVSQNPRHKITKRGQNVTFRCDPISEHNRLYWYRQTLGQGPEFLTYFQNEAQLEKSRLLSDRFSAERPKGSFSTLEIQRTEQGDSAMYLCASSLQQGTKNIQYFGAGTRLSVL.

The chain couples TRBV7-2 to TRBJ1-1; no clear D gene. The CDR3 length is 13 residues. The V and J ends lost 5 bases and 0 bases respectively, with 7 bases between them. CDR1 and CDR2 from the germline V gene are SGHTA and FQGNSA. CDR3 loop: CASSLGMNTEAFF. CDR3 coding DNA: TGTGCCAGCAGCCTCGGGATGAACACTGAAGCTTTCTTT.

This chain links TRBV7-2 with TRBJ2-7, with 10 bases that match TRBD2. This CDR3 comprises 16 residues. J gave up 7 bases and V 1 base, and 10 bases lay outside the gene matches. Germline V lookup: CDR1 SGHTA, CDR2 FQGNSA. CDR3 loop: CASSLEVLAGVGEQYF. The CDR3 coding sequence is TGTGCCAGCAGCTTAGAGGTCCTAGCGGGAGTGGGAGAGCAGTACTTC.

The chain has TRBV4-2 and TRBJ2-7, with D perhaps TRBD1 (5 bases). Germline V gene lookup returns CDR1 LGHNA and CDR2 YNFKEQ. The CDR3 is made up of 14 amino acids. Trimming stripped 0 bases from V and 2 bases from J, with 8 bases between. CDR3 sequence (DNA): TGTGCCAGCAGCCAAGATCTACAGGCCTACGAGCAGTACTTC. Translation: CASSQDLQAYEQYF.

The genes are TRBV5-4 and TRBJ2-3, with a possible D match to TRBD1 (6 bases). This CDR3 spans 14 amino acids. Trimming pared 3 bases from V and 3 bases from J, leaving 11 bases between. Germline V gives CDR1 SGHNT, CDR2 YYREEE (reference sequence). CDR3 protein: CASSSSGQTDTQYF. For the CDR3, the DNA is TGTGCCAGCAGCTCGAGCGGACAGACAGATACGCAGTATTTT.

The chain links TRBV2 to TRBJ1-5; weak D call: TRBD1 (6 bases). The CDR3 sequence is 14 residues long. From germline, CDR1 is SNHLY and CDR2 FYNNEI. Trimming pared 6 bases from V and 3 bases from J, leaving 12 bases between. CDR3 bases: TGTGCCAGCAGCCTCAACAGGGACAATCAGCCCCAGCATTTT. This encodes CASSLNRDNQPQHF.

This clone has at least ten counts. The chain joins TRBV7-3 to TRBJ1-1, with 7 bases fitting TRBD1. CDR1 is SGHTA and CDR2 is FQGTGA in the germline V gene. This CDR3 is built from 14 residues. V lost 5 bases to trimming and J lost 0 bases; unmatched junction nucleotides: 3. This CDR3 is CASSIDRVNTEAFF. The CDR3 DNA is TGTGCCAGCAGCATAGACAGGGTGAACACTGAAGCTTTCTTT.

This rearrangement joins TRBV29-1 to TRBJ2-1, with D possibly being TRBD1 or TRBD2 (7 bases each). V lost 7 bases to trimming and J lost 5 bases, with 12 bases between them. The germline V gene has CDR1 SQVTM and CDR2 ANQGSEA. The CDR3 is made up of 12 amino acids. CDR3 nucleotide sequence: TGCAGCGCAGGGGGGGACAACAATGAGCAGTTCTTC. Amino acids: CSAGGDNNEQFF.

CDR3 amino acids: CASSVTSGTDTQYF. As DNA, the CDR3 is TGTGCCAGCAGCGTGACTAGCGGGACAGATACGCAGTATTTT. The chain carries TRBV9 and TRBJ2-3, with TRBD2 matching 10 bases. With V trimmed by 2 bases and J by 3 bases, 0 bases remained unmatched. The germline V gene has CDR1 SGDLS and CDR2 YYNGEE. This CDR3 has 14 residues.

This chain uses TRBV27 with TRBJ2-3; 8 bases agree with TRBD1. Trimming took 7 bases from V and 4 from J; bases not matched to a gene: 10. The CDR3 loop spans 15 amino acids. Germline V gene data show CDR1 as MNHEY and CDR2 as SMNVEV (reference sequence). In DNA, the CDR3 is TGTGCCAGCACCTTCCTAGGACAGGGAGCAGATACGCAGTATTTT. Protein: CASTFLGQGADTQYF.

This chain links TRBV28 with TRBJ2-4; D may be TRBD2 (7 bases). The CDR3 length is 14 residues. The ends were cut back, 6 bases at V and 2 bases at J, with 11 bases in the middle. Germline assignment: CDR1 MDHEN and CDR2 SYDVKM. CDR3 DNA sequence: TGTGCCAGCAGAGAGGGGGGGACCAAAAACATTCAGTACTTC. Amino acid sequence: CASREGGTKNIQYF.